This T cell receptor beta chain is drawn from a study of cytomegalovirus exposure and HLA in healthy donors. Primers: 60 Vbeta forward and 13 Jbeta reverse. TCRdb's copy holds only in-frame clones and misses some; the assay was immunoSEQ multiplex PCR. The sample contains approximately 160,000 clones, 65% to 80% of which appear only once. The source of this sequence is a woman aged 45-65 years in good health and CMV-seropositive. Sequencing input: PBMCs.

CDR3 region: CASSLSHLNTGELFF. CDR3 DNA sequence: TGTGCCAGCAGCTTATCCCACCTAAACACCGGGGAGCTGTTTTTT. This chain uses TRBV7-3 with TRBJ2-2, with no clear D. Germline-derived CDR1 and CDR2 are SGHTA and FQGTGA. V lost 2 bases and J lost 2, with 9 bases in between. The CDR3 covers 15 residues. The entire variable domain, with the rest obtained from reference TRBV7-3 and TRBJ2-2, is as follows: GAGVSQTPSNKVTEKGKYVELRCDPISGHTALYWYRQSLGQGPEFLIYFQGTGAADDSGLPNDRFFAVRPEGSVSTLKIQRTERGDSAVYLCASSLSHLNTGELFFGEGSRLTVL.